The clone carrying this T cell receptor beta chain was observed a handful of times. Its antigen is unidentified. The data were obtained in a study of cytomegalovirus exposure and HLA in healthy donors. The PCR contained 60 Vbeta and 13 Jbeta primers. Clones were sequenced by immunoSEQ multiplex PCR, and TCRdb holds only the in-frame ones, with some missing. Among roughly 190,000 clones listed, over 70% were seen once. Study results and limitations: Reportedly, cytomegalovirus status was diagnosed with high sensitivity and specificity.

Sequenced: PBMCs. This TCR derives from a woman under 40 in good health and CMV-seropositive.

As DNA, the CDR3 is TGTGCCAGCAGTTCCTCTCGTGATACGCAGTATTTT. Translating gives CASSSSRDTQYF. This chain uses TRBV27 with TRBJ2-3; D is ambiguous. The germline V gene encodes CDR1 MNHEY and CDR2 SMNVEV (reference sequence). The CDR3 sequence is 12 residues long. The V gene lost 4 bases and the J gene lost 6 bases, with 8 bases spanning the gap.